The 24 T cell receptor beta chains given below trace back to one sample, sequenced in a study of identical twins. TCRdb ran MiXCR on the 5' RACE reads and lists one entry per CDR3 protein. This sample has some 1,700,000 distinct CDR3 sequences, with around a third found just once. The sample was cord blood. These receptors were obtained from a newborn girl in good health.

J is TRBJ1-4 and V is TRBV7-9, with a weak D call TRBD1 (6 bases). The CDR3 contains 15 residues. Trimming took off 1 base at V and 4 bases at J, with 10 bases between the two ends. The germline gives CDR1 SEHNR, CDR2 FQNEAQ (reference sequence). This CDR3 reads CASSLVPGHNEKLFF. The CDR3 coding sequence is TGTGCCAGCAGCTTAGTTCCGGGACATAATGAAAAACTGTTTTTT. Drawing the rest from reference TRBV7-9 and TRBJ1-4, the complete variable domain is DTGVSQNPRHKITKRGQNVTFRCDPISEHNRLYWYRQTLGQGPEFLTYFQNEAQLEKSRLLSDRFSAERPKGSFSTLEIQRTEQGDSAMYLCASSLVPGHNEKLFFGSGTQLSVL.

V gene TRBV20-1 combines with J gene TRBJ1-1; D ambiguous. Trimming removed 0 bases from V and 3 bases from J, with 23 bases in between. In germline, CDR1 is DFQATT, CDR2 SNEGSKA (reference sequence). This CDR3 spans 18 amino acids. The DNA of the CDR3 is TGCAGTGCTAGAGATTTCCTCGGCCAGCTGGGATCGGACACTGAAGCTTTCTTT. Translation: CSARDFLGQLGSDTEAFF.

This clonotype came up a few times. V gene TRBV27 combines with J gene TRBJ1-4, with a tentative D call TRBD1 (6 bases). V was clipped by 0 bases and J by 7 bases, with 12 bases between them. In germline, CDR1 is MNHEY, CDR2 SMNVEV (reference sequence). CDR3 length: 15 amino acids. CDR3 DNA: TGTGCCAGCAGTTTATCGGACAGCTATACTGAAAAACTGTTTTTT. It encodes CASSLSDSYTEKLFF.

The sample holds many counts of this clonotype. The CDR3 DNA is TGTGCCAGCAGCTTTGTGGGAACAGATACGCAGTATTTT. It yields the protein CASSFVGTDTQYF. This chain connects TRBV7-9 to TRBJ2-3; D uncertain. Trimming took off 3 bases at V and 3 bases at J, with 7 bases between the two ends. The germline V gene encodes CDR1 SEHNR and CDR2 FQNEAQ (reference sequence). CDR3 length: 13 residues.

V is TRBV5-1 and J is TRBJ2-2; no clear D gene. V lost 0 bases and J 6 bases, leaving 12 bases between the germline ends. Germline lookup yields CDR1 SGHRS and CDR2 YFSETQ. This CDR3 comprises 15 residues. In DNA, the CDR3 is TGCGCCAGCAGCTTGGACCCTAGTTTGGCCGGGGAGCTGTTTTTT. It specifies CASSLDPSLAGELFF. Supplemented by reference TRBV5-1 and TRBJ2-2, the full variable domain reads KAGVTQTPRYLIKTRGQQVTLSCSPISGHRSVSWYQQTPGQGLQFLFEYFSETQRNKGNFPGRFSGRQFSNSRSEMNVSTLELGDSALYLCASSLDPSLAGELFFGEGSRLTVL.

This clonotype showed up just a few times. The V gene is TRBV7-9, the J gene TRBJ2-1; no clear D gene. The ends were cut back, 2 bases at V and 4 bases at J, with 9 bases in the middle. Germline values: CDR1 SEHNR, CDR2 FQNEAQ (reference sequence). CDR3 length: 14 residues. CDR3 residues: CASSLSPPYNEQFF. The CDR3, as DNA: TGTGCCAGCAGCTTATCTCCCCCATACAATGAGCAGTTCTTC.

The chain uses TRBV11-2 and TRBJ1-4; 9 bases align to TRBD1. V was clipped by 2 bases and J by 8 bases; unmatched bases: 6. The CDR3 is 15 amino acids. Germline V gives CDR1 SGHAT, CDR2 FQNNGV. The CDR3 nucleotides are TGTGCCAGCAGCTTATATGACAGGGGGGAGGAAAAACTGTTTTTT. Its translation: CASSLYDRGEEKLFF.

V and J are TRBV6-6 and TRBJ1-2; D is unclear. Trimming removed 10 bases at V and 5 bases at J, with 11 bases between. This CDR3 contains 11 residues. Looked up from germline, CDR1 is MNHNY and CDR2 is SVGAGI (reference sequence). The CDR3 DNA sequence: TGTGCCACCGAATCTGGTTATGGCTACACCTTC. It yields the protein CATESGYGYTF.

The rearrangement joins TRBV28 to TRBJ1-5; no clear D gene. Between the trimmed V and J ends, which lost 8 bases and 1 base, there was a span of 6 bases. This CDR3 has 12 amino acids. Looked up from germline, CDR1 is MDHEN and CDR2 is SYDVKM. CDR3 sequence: CASLRSNQPQHF. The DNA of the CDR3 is TGTGCCAGCCTGAGGAGCAATCAGCCCCAGCATTTT.

In nucleotides, the CDR3 is TGTGCCAGCAGCTCCGCTGGTAGCGGGAGGGCAGATACGCAGTATTTT. Its translation: CASSSAGSGRADTQYF. This chain joins TRBV7-2 and TRBJ2-3; TRBD2 agrees at 11 bases. There are 16 residues in the CDR3. V was pared by 4 bases and J by 4 bases, with 7 bases of the junction left unmatched. CDR1 is SGHTA and CDR2 is FQGNSA in the germline V gene.

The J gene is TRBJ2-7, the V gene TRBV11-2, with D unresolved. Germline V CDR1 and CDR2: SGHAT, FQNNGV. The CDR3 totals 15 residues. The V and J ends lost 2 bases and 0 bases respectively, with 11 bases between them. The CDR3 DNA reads TGTGCCAGCAGCTTAAACCTAGACCGCTCCTACGAGCAGTACTTC. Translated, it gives CASSLNLDRSYEQYF.

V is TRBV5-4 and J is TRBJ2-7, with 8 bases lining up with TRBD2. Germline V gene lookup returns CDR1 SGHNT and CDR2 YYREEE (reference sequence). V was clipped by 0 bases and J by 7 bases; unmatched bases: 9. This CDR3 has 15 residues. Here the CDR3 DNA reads TGTGCCAGCAGCTTGGGACTAGCGAACAACAATGAGCAGTACTTC. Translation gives CASSLGLANNNEQYF.

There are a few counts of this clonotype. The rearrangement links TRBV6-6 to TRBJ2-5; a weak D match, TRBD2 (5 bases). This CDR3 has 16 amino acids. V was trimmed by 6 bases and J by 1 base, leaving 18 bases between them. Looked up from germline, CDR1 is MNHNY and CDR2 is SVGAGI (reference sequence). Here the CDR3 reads CASSLRRGQFQETQYF. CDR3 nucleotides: TGTGCCAGCAGCCTCCGGCGAGGGCAGTTCCAAGAGACCCAGTACTTC.

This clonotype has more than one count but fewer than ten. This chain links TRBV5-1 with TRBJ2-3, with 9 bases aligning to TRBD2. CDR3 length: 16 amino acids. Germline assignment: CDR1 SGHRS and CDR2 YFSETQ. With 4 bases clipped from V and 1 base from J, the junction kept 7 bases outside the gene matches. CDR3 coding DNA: TGCGCCAGCAGCAGATCCCGACTAGCGGGCACAGATACGCAGTATTTT. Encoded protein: CASSRSRLAGTDTQYF. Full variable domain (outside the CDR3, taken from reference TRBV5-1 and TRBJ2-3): KAGVTQTPRYLIKTRGQQVTLSCSPISGHRSVSWYQQTPGQGLQFLFEYFSETQRNKGNFPGRFSGRQFSNSRSEMNVSTLELGDSALYLCASSRSRLAGTDTQYFGPGTRLTVL.

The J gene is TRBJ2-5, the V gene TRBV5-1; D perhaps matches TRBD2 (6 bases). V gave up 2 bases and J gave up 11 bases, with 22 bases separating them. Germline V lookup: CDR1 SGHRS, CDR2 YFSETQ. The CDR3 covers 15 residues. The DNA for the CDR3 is TGCGCCAGCAGCTTACCTAGCGAGGGGTACAATGAGCAGTACTTC. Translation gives CASSLPSEGYNEQYF.

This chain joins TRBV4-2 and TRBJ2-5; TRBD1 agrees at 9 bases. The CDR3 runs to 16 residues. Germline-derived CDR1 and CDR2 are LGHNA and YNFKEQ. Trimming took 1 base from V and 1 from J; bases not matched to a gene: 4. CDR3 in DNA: TGTGCCAGCAGCCAAGGGACAGGGGTTCGCCAAGAGACCCAGTACTTC. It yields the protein CASSQGTGVRQETQYF.

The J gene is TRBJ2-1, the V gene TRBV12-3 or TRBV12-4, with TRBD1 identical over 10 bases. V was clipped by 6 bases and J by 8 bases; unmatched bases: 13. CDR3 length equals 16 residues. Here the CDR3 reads CASRLRRDRGQDEQFF. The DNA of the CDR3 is TGTGCCAGCAGACTCCGCCGGGACAGGGGTCAGGATGAGCAGTTCTTC.

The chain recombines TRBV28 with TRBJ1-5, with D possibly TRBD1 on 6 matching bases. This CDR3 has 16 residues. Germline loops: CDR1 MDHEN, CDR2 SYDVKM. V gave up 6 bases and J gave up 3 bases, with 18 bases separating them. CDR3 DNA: TGTGCCAGCAGACCCAGTACAGGGTCCCCCAATCAGCCCCAGCATTTT. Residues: CASRPSTGSPNQPQHF.

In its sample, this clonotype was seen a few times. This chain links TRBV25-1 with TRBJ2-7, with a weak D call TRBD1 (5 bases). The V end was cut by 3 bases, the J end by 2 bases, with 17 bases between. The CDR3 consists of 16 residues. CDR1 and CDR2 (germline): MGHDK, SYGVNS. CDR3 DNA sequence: TGTGCCAGCAGTGATGTCCAAGACAGTTTCCCCTACGAGCAGTACTTC. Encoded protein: CASSDVQDSFPYEQYF.

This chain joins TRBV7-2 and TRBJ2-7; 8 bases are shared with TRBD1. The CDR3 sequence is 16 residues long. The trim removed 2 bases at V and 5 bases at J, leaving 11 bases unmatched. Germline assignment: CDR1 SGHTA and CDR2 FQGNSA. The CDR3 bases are TGTGCCAGCAGCTTATATGGGACAGGCCTTGGGGACGAGCAGTACTTC. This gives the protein CASSLYGTGLGDEQYF.

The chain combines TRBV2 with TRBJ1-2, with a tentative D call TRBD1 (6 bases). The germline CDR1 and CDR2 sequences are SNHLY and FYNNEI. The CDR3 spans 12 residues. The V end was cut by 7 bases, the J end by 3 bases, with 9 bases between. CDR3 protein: CASKGDDYGYTF. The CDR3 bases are TGTGCCAGCAAGGGGGACGACTATGGCTACACCTTC.

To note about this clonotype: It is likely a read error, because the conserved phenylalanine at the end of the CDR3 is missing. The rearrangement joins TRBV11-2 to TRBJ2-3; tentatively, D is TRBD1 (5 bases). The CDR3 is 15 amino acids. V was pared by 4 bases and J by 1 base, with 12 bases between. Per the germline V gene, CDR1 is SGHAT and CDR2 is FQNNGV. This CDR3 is CASSSTEQGTDTQYY. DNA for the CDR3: TGTGCCAGCAGCTCGACCGAACAGGGCACAGATACGCAGTATTAT.

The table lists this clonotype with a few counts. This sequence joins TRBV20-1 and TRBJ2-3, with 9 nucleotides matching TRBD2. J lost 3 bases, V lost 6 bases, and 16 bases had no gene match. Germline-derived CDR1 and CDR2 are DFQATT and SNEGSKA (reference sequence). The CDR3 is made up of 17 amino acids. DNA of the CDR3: TGCAGTGCCGACCCTCGTAGCGGGAGAGGCGGGACAGATACGCAGTATTTT. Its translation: CSADPRSGRGGTDTQYF.

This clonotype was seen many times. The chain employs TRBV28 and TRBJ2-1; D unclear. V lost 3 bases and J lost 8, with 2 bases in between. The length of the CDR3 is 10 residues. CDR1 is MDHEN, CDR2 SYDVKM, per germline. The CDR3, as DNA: TGTGCCAGCAGTTTGGATGAGCAGTTCTTC. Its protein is CASSLDEQFF.